This TCR beta chain emerged from a study of neurological immune-mediated disorders. Each TCR transcript was tagged with a 10-nucleotide random UMI during 5'RACE. From the 5' RACE reads, TCRdb called clonotypes with MiXCR, one entry per CDR3 protein. The data show approximately 70,000 distinct CDR3 sequences, under 5.5% seen once. In its sample, this clonotype was seen a few times. Its antigen is not known. Study results and limitations: Private repertoires in all groups were suggested by the finding that expanded clones across subjects shared no CDR3 amino acid sequences. Multiple sclerosis patients had less TCR clonal expansion than even healthy controls, unlike HTLV-1-associated myelopathy. None of the features examined (clinical or MRI) was associated with the multiple sclerosis repertoire cluster.

The CDR3 is 15 amino acids. V lost 7 bases, J lost 5 bases, and 21 bases lay in between. CDR1 and CDR2 (germline): MNHEY, SVGAGI. This receptor was identified in a woman aged 70-85 years with multiple sclerosis. Material for sequencing was PBMCs. The chain links TRBV6-5 to TRBJ2-7; perhaps TRBD2 as D (7 bases). The CDR3 loop reads CASNPGGRRTDEQYF. Here the CDR3 DNA reads TGTGCCAGCAATCCGGGGGGCCGAAGGACGGACGAGCAGTACTTC.